This entry is about one T cell receptor (beta chain). Libraries were prepared by immunoSEQ multiplex PCR; TCRdb keeps only in-frame clonotypes and omits some of them. In the table there are 90,000 to 100,000 clones, around 80% of which are singletons. These data belong to a study of blood T cell repertoires in COVID-19. V dropped 7 bases and J dropped 3 bases, with 13 bases sitting between them. This CDR3 is 14 amino acids long. Germline values: CDR1 MNHEY, CDR2 SVGAGI. The rearrangement links TRBV6-5 to TRBJ2-1, with D perhaps matching TRBD2 (6 bases). The source material was peripheral blood. This TCR derives from a man in his 70s with acute or convalescent COVID-19. CDR3 loop: CASTVGGRYNEQFF. The CDR3 region has the DNA TGTGCCAGCACTGTGGGGGGACGCTACAATGAGCAGTTCTTC.